This T cell receptor (beta chain) comes out of a study of graft-versus-host responses after intestinal transplantation. Study in general: All of the recipients had induction that used anti-thymocyte globulin, then tacrolimus and steroids for two to three years.

Points on this clone: What it binds is unknown.

This CDR3 comprises 17 residues. The V segment lost 4 bases and the J segment 0 bases; nucleotides outside the gene matches: 6. Germline V CDR1 and CDR2: MGHRA, YSYEKL. Study-wide results and caveats: Individuals carrying graft-donor T cell macrochimerism showed high graft-versus-host to host-versus-graft clonal ratios in allografts. GvH clones were identified in recipient marrow, with some first appearing in ileum or blood.

Some clones are missing from TCRdb's copy, which holds only in-frame ones; the method was immunoSEQ multiplex PCR. The table has 40,000 or so clones, 90% to 95% seen once. V gene TRBV4-1 combines with J gene TRBJ2-2; 9 nucleotides match TRBD2. Sequences were derived from unstimulated CD8+ T cells sorted from spleen or lymph node cells, sampled before transplant. This TCR was recovered from a human donor who was the organ donor for an intestinal transplant. The CDR3 loop reads CASSPGGGGSNTGELFF. DNA of the CDR3: TGCGCCAGCAGCCCAGGCGGGGGGGGGTCGAACACCGGGGAGCTGTTTTTT.